This is a list of T cell receptor beta chains from one sample in a study of breast tumors, draining lymph nodes, adjacent tissues. TCRdb recomputed calls from the multiplex PCR reads with MiXCR, one row per CDR3 protein. The data contain more than 9,500 distinct CDR3 sequences, less than 70% of them seen just once; the ten biggest clones take up 36%. The sequenced sample was breast tumor tissue. Every receptor here comes from a female donor with breast cancer. Some clones in this sample may be carry-over from other donors' samples. CDR3s include the opening cysteine and the closing phenylalanine or tryptophan. Each record gives: J gene, clone size, D gene, V gene, CDR3 DNA, CDR3 protein. A D gene is named only where the DNA matches it firmly. Where a row states a size, it is once, few, many or the class of an expanded clone; other rows omit it.

J gene: TRBJ2-5; clone size: .; D gene: TRBD2; V gene: TRBV5-4; CDR3 DNA: TGTGCCAGCAGTCCCACGGGAGGTTCCCAAGAGACCCAGTACTTC; CDR3 protein: CASSPTGGSQETQYF
J gene: TRBJ2-7; clone size: few; D gene: TRBD2; V gene: TRBV5-8; CDR3 DNA: TGTGCCAGCAGTCGGACTAGCGGTTACGAGCAGTACTTC; CDR3 protein: CASSRTSGYEQYF
J gene: TRBJ2-3; clone size: .; D gene: TRBD2; V gene: TRBV20-1; CDR3 DNA: TGCAGTGCTAGCGCCGGGTTGGCGGGAGGGTGGAGCACAGATACGCAGTATTTT; CDR3 protein: CSASAGLAGGWSTDTQYF
J gene: TRBJ2-7; clone size: .; D gene: TRBD2; V gene: TRBV20-1; CDR3 DNA: TGCAGTGCTAGTAGGGCTAGCGGGTTCTACGAGCAGTACTTC; CDR3 protein: CSASRASGFYEQYF
J gene: TRBJ1-2; clone size: once; D gene: .; V gene: TRBV20-1; CDR3 DNA: TGCAGTGCTACCTCAGACAGAGACTATGGCTACACCTTC; CDR3 protein: CSATSDRDYGYTF
J gene: TRBJ2-4; clone size: .; D gene: .; V gene: TRBV24-1; CDR3 DNA: TGTGCCACCAGTGACACGACAGGAACCGACAAAAACATTCAGTACTTC; CDR3 protein: CATSDTTGTDKNIQYF
J gene: TRBJ2-7; clone size: .; D gene: .; V gene: TRBV7-9; CDR3 DNA: TGTGCTACCAGGGGGGTCGCCTACGAGCAGTACTTC; CDR3 protein: CATRGVAYEQYF
J gene: TRBJ2-1; clone size: .; D gene: TRBD1; V gene: TRBV7-7; CDR3 DNA: TGTGCTAGCAGCTTTAACAGGGGTGGTGAGCAGTTCTTC; CDR3 protein: CASSFNRGGEQFF
J gene: TRBJ2-1; clone size: few; D gene: TRBD2; V gene: TRBV7-8; CDR3 DNA: TGTGCCAGCAGCCCTACTGGGACTAGCCGTCATCATGAGCAGTTCTTC; CDR3 protein: CASSPTGTSRHHEQFF
J gene: TRBJ2-2; clone size: .; D gene: .; V gene: TRBV6-5; CDR3 DNA: TGTGCCAGCAGTCGACGGGACCGATCAACCTACGAGCAGTTTTTT; CDR3 protein: CASSRRDRSTYEQFF
J gene: TRBJ1-1; clone size: .; D gene: .; V gene: TRBV27; CDR3 DNA: TGTGCCAGCAGTTTATCCGCCAGCACTGAAGCTTTCTTT; CDR3 protein: CASSLSASTEAFF
J gene: TRBJ2-3; clone size: .; D gene: .; V gene: TRBV20-1; CDR3 DNA: TGCAGTGCCCAACCCAGTGCGCCCACAGATACGCAGTATTTT; CDR3 protein: CSAQPSAPTDTQYF
J gene: TRBJ1-2; clone size: .; D gene: .; V gene: TRBV20-1; CDR3 DNA: TGCAGTGCTAGAGGCGGGGTAGGAGAAAACTATGGCTACACCTTC; CDR3 protein: CSARGGVGENYGYTF